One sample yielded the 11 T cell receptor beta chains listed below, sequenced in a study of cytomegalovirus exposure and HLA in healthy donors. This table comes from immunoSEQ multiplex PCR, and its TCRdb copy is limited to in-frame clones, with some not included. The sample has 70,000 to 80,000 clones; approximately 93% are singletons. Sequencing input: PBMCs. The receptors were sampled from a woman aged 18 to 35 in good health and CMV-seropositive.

CDR3 protein: CASSRMRQGGTEAFF. CDR3 nucleotides: TGTGCCAGCAGCCGTATGAGACAGGGAGGAACTGAAGCTTTCTTT. The gene calls are TRBV7-9 and TRBJ1-1; 7 bases match TRBD1. The CDR3 has 15 residues. V shed 5 bases and J 5 bases; nucleotides not matched to a gene: 11. From germline, CDR1 is SEHNR and CDR2 FQNEAQ (reference sequence).

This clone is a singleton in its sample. The CDR3 here is CASKDRDNYGYTF. The CDR3 coding sequence is TGTGCCAGTAAGGACAGGGACAACTATGGCTACACCTTC. The V call is TRBV19, the J call TRBJ1-2; 8 nucleotides line up with TRBD1. The CDR3 totals 13 residues. V trimming: 7 bases; J trimming: 2 bases; junction bases outside the gene matches: 3. Germline V lookup: CDR1 LNHDA, CDR2 SQIVND (reference sequence).

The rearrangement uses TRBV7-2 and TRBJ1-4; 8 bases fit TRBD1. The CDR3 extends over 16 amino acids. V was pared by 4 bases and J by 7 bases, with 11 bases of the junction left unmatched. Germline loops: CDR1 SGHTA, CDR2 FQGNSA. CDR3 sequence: CASSSQAAGGLEKLFF. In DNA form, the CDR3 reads TGTGCCAGCAGCTCGCAAGCGGCAGGGGGCCTTGAAAAACTGTTTTTT. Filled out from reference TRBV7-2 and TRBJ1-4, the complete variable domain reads GAGVSQSPSNKVTEKGKDVELRCDPISGHTALYWYRQSLGQGLEFLIYFQGNSAPDKSGLPSDRFSAERTGGSVSTLTIQRTQQEDSAVYLCASSSQAAGGLEKLFFGSGTQLSVL.

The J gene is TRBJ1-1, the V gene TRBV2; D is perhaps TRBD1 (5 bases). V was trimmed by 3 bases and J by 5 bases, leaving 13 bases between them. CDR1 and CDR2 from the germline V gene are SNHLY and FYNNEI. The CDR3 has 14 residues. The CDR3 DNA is TGTGCCAGCAGTGAGGGGGGGGAGGAGACTGAAGCTTTCTTT. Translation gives CASSEGGEETEAFF. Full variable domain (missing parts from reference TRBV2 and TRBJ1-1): EPEVTQTPSHQVTQMGQEVILRCVPISNHLYFYWYRQILGQKVEFLVSFYNNEISEKSEIFDDQFSVERPDGSNFTLKIRSTKLEDSAMYFCASSEGGEETEAFFGQGTRLTVV.

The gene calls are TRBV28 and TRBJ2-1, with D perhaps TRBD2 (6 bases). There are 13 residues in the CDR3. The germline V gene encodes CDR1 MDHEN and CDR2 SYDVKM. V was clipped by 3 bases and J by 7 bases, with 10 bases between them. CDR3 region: CASSFFAGNEQFF. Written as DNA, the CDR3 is TGTGCCAGCAGTTTTTTTGCGGGAAATGAGCAGTTCTTC.

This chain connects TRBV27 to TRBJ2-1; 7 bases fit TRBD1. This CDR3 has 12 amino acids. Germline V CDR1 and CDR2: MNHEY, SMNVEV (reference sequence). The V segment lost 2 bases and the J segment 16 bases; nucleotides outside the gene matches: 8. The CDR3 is CASSLGQDLYFF. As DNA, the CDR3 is TGTGCCAGCAGTTTAGGACAGGACCTTTACTTCTTC.

CDR3: CAWSGQGANEQYF. The CDR3 nucleotides read TGTGCCTGGAGTGGACAGGGGGCTAACGAGCAGTACTTC. The genes are TRBV30 and TRBJ2-7, with 10 bases that match TRBD1. V shed 1 base and J 5 bases; nucleotides not matched to a gene: 2. This CDR3 region has 13 residues. Germline V gives CDR1 GTSNPN, CDR2 SVGIG (reference sequence).

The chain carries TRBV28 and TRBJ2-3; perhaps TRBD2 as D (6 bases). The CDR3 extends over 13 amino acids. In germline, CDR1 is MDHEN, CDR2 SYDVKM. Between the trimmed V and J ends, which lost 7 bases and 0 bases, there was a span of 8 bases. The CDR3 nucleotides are TGTGCCAGCATTAGCGGAAGCACAGATACGCAGTATTTT. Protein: CASISGSTDTQYF. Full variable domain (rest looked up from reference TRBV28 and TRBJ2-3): DVKVTQSSRYLVKRTGEKVFLECVQDMDHENMFWYRQDPGLGLRLIYFSYDVKMKEKGDIPEGYSVSREKKERFSLILESASTNQTSMYLCASISGSTDTQYFGPGTRLTVL.

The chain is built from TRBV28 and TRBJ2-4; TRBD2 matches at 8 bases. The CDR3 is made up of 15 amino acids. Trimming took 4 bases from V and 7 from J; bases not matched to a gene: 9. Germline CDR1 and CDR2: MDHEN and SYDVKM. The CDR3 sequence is CASSSRTGGANIQYF. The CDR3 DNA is TGTGCCAGCAGTTCCCGAACGGGAGGGGCCAACATTCAGTACTTC.

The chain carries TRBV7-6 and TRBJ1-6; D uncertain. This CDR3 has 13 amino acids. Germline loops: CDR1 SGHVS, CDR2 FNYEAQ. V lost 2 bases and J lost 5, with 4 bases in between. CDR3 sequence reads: CASSLSNNSPLHF. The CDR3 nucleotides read TGTGCCAGCAGCTTATCAAATAATTCACCCCTCCACTTT.

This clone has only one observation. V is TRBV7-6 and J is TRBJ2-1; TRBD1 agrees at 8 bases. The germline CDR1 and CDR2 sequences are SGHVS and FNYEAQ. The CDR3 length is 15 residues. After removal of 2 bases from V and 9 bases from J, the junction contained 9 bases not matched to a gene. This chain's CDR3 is CASSLSSGQGIEQFF. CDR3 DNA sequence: TGTGCCAGCAGCTTAAGTAGCGGACAGGGTATTGAGCAGTTCTTC.